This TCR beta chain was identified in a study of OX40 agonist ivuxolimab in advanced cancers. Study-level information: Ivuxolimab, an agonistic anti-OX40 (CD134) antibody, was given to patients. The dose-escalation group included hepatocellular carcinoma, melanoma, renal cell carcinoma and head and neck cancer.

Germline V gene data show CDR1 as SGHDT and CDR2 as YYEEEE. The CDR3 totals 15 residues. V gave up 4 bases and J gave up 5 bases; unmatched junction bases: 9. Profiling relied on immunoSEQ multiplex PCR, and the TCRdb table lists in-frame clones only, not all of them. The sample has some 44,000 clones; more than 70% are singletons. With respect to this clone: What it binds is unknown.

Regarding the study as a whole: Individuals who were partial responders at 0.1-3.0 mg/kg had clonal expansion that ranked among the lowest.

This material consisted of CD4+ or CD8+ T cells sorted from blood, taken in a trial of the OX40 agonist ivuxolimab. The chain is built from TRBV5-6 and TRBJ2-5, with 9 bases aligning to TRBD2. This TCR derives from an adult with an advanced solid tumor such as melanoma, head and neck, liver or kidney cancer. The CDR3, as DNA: TGTGCCAGCAGCCACGCCGCGGCGGGAGGGGAGACCCAGTACTTC. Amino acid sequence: CASSHAAAGGETQYF.